The 9 T cell receptor beta chains listed next were all sequenced from one sample in a study of neurological immune-mediated disorders. TCRdb called the 5' RACE reads again in MiXCR, with one record for every CDR3 protein. Among tens of thousands of distinct CDR3 sequences listed, about an eighth were seen once. The sequenced sample consisted of PBMCs. The receptors here all came from a woman aged 55-70 years with HTLV-1-associated myelopathy (HAM/TSP).

This clonotype occurred many times. The V gene is TRBV5-1, the J gene TRBJ1-1; 10 positions agree with TRBD1. This CDR3 comprises 16 residues. V lost 4 bases and J lost 6; bases outside the gene matches: 12. Germline V lookup: CDR1 SGHRS, CDR2 YFSETQ. In nucleotides, the CDR3 is TGCGCCAGCAGCGTCACGGCGGGACAGGGGAATTCTGAAGCTTTCTTT. It is translated as CASSVTAGQGNSEAFF.

This clonotype was seen many times. The chain has TRBV5-1 and TRBJ1-6; D is perhaps TRBD1 (5 bases). The V end lost 0 bases, the J end lost 4 bases, and 11 bases lay between the germline ends. This CDR3 has 16 residues. Per the germline V gene, CDR1 is SGHRS and CDR2 is YFSETQ. The CDR3 DNA reads as TGCGCCAGCAGCTTGGACAAGGGGACTTATAATTCACCCCTCCACTTT. This encodes CASSLDKGTYNSPLHF.

This clonotype occurred many times. The chain has TRBV7-2 and TRBJ2-3; 10 bases align to TRBD2. Trimming took 2 bases from V and 4 from J; bases not matched to a gene: 6. The CDR3 extends over 16 amino acids. The V gene's germline CDR1 is SGHTA and CDR2 FQGNSA. CDR3 bases: TGTGCCAGCAGCTTACTAGCGGGAGTAAGGCCAGATACGCAGTATTTT. It translates to CASSLLAGVRPDTQYF.

The table lists this clonotype with many counts. The chain has TRBV5-1 and TRBJ2-2, with 7 nucleotides matching TRBD1. V shed 3 bases, J shed 5 bases, and the junction held 4 bases outside the gene matches. CDR1 is SGHRS, CDR2 YFSETQ, per germline. This CDR3 has 14 residues. The CDR3 DNA follows: TGCGCCAGCAGCTCGACAGGGTATACCGGGGAGCTGTTTTTT. Its translation is CASSSTGYTGELFF. Based on the CDR3 plus reference TRBV5-1 and TRBJ2-2, the full variable domain is KAGVTQTPRYLIKTRGQQVTLSCSPISGHRSVSWYQQTPGQGLQFLFEYFSETQRNKGNFPGRFSGRQFSNSRSEMNVSTLELGDSALYLCASSSTGYTGELFFGEGSRLTVL.

This clonotype was picked up many times. The chain has TRBV20-1 and TRBJ2-3; perhaps D is TRBD1 or TRBD2 (5 bases each). Looked up from germline, CDR1 is DFQATT and CDR2 is SNEGSKA (reference sequence). The V gene lost 0 bases and the J gene lost 2 bases, with 15 bases spanning the gap. The CDR3 is made up of 16 amino acids. The CDR3 spells CSARDWDGANTDTQYF. As DNA, the CDR3 is TGCAGTGCTAGAGATTGGGACGGTGCCAACACAGATACGCAGTATTTT.

This clonotype was counted many times. This CDR3 reads CSVEQGTYGYTF. The CDR3 coding sequence is TGCAGCGTTGAACAGGGGACCTATGGCTACACCTTC. The rearrangement joins TRBV29-1 to TRBJ1-2, with D maybe TRBD1 (6 bases). This CDR3 is built from 12 residues. Looked up from germline, CDR1 is SQVTM and CDR2 is ANQGSEA. V gave up 2 bases and J gave up 4 bases, with 8 bases separating them.

This clonotype has a count of ten or more. The chain couples TRBV5-1 to TRBJ1-1; D is possibly TRBD1 (6 bases). Trimming pared 4 bases from V and 1 base from J, leaving 14 bases between. CDR3 length: 15 residues. Germline loops: CDR1 SGHRS, CDR2 YFSETQ. The CDR3 nucleotides are TGCGCCAGCAGCCTGGGGCGCAGGGGGAACACTGAAGCTTTCTTT. This gives the protein CASSLGRRGNTEAFF. Drawing the rest from reference TRBV5-1 and TRBJ1-1, the complete variable domain is KAGVTQTPRYLIKTRGQQVTLSCSPISGHRSVSWYQQTPGQGLQFLFEYFSETQRNKGNFPGRFSGRQFSNSRSEMNVSTLELGDSALYLCASSLGRRGNTEAFFGQGTRLTVV.

There are many counts of this clonotype. The gene calls are TRBV12-3 or TRBV12-4 and TRBJ2-7; D remains unclear. Deletions cut 3 bases from V and 0 bases from J, with 9 bases between. The CDR3 has 14 amino acids. Here the CDR3 DNA reads TGTGCCAGCAGTTTTGGTGAGAGCTCCTACGAGCAGTACTTC. It translates to CASSFGESSYEQYF.

This clonotype was observed at least ten times. The chain combines TRBV27 with TRBJ1-5; TRBD1 might be the D (6 bases). Germline-derived CDR1 and CDR2 are MNHEY and SMNVEV (reference sequence). The CDR3 totals 19 residues. With 6 bases removed from V and 0 bases from J, the gap between germline ends came to 24 bases. This CDR3 reads CASSPNGQISKYSNQPQHF. CDR3 bases: TGTGCCAGCAGCCCTAACGGACAGATCTCTAAATATAGCAATCAGCCCCAGCATTTT.